This is a list of T cell receptor beta chains from one sample in a study of blood T cell repertoires in COVID-19. TCRdb's table, derived via immunoSEQ multiplex PCR, lists solely in-frame clones and lacks some. The data show about 380,000 clones, with 90% seen just once and 6.5% to 8% held by the top ten. The specimen was peripheral blood. The origin of the receptors is a man between 18 and 35 years old with active or convalescent COVID-19. Both conserved end residues are part of each CDR3. Each record gives: V gene, D gene, clone size, J gene, CDR3 protein, CDR3 DNA. A D gene is named only where the DNA matches it firmly. Only part of the rows carry a size: once, few, many, or a class if the clone is expanded.

TRBV5-1	TRBD2	-	TRBJ2-3	CASSPVVPGGIAGGTDTQYF	TGCGCCAGCAGCCCCGTAGTTCCGGGGGGAATAGCGGGGGGCACAGATACGCAGTATTTT
TRBV7-8	-	-	TRBJ1-5	CASSLAGEINQPQHF	TGTGCCAGCAGCTTAGCCGGAGAGATCAATCAGCCCCAGCATTTT
TRBV9	TRBD1	once	TRBJ1-1	CASSPGTGVGITEAFF	TGTGCCAGCAGCCCGGGGACAGGGGTCGGAATCACTGAAGCTTTCTTT
TRBV18	-	-	TRBJ2-2	CASSPQGHPNTGELFF	TGTGCCAGCTCACCACAGGGACACCCGAACACCGGGGAGCTGTTTTTT
TRBV6-2/TRBV6-3	TRBD2	-	TRBJ2-1	CASSSRRGLAGGAGQFF	TGTGCCAGCAGTTCCCGTCGTGGGCTAGCGGGAGGGGCAGGACAGTTCTTC
TRBV12-3/TRBV12-4	-	once	TRBJ2-2	CASSITEAGELFF	TGTGCCAGCAGCATCACGGAGGCCGGGGAGCTGTTTTTT
TRBV15	-	-	TRBJ2-1	CATSRGTAGKNEQFF	TGTGCCACCAGCCGCGGGACAGCCGGAAAAAATGAGCAGTTCTTC
TRBV7-9	TRBD1	-	TRBJ1-2	CASSAVAGTGGGFLYGYTF	TGTGCCAGCAGCGCAGTCGCCGGGACAGGGGGCGGATTCTTATATGGCTACACCTTC
TRBV5-5	-	-	TRBJ2-5	CASSHGSLQETQYF	TGTGCCAGCAGCCACGGGAGCCTCCAAGAGACCCAGTACTTC
TRBV7-3	-	-	TRBJ1-5	CASSLTEITPQHF	TGTGCCAGCAGCTTAACTGAGATTACGCCCCAGCATTTT
TRBV28	-	-	TRBJ1-2	CASSSTWTLTNYGYTF	TGTGCCAGCAGTTCAACCTGGACACTTACTAACTATGGCTACACCTTC
TRBV4-1	TRBD1	-	TRBJ1-1	CASSQDRSGLTGRNTEAFF	TGCGCCAGCAGCCAAGACCGATCGGGGTTGACAGGGCGGAACACTGAAGCTTTCTTT
TRBV6-5	-	once	TRBJ1-4	CASSYSPQASNEKLFF	TGTGCCAGCAGTTACTCACCTCAGGCCTCGAATGAAAAACTGTTTTTT
TRBV27	-	-	TRBJ1-2	CASSSTGNNYGYTF	TGTGCCAGCAGTTCGACGGGTAATAACTATGGCTACACCTTC
TRBV2	TRBD1	-	TRBJ2-6	CASRTQGLGANVLTF	TGTGCCAGCAGAACACAGGGGCTCGGGGCCAACGTGCTGACTTTC
TRBV10-3	-	-	TRBJ2-7	CAISELLQGVEQYF	TGTGCCATCAGTGAGCTCTTGCAGGGTGTTGAGCAGTACTTC
TRBV6-2/TRBV6-3	-	-	TRBJ2-1	CASSYSPRMGQTYNEQFF	TGTGCCAGCAGTTACTCCCCGCGAATGGGACAAACTTACAATGAGCAGTTCTTC
TRBV6-1	-	-	TRBJ2-5	CASSEMVLAVPPGAQYF	TGTGCCAGCAGTGAAATGGTTTTAGCGGTACCCCCCGGGGCCCAGTACTTC
TRBV27	-	-	TRBJ1-3	CASQGRNSGNTIYF	TGTGCCAGCCAGGGGAGAAACTCTGGAAACACCATATATTTT
TRBV5-1	-	-	TRBJ1-1	CASSRTGSVNTEAFF	TGCGCCAGCAGCCGGACCGGGAGCGTGAACACTGAAGCTTTCTTT
TRBV19	-	once	TRBJ2-3	CASSPRTPSTDTQYF	TGTGCCAGTAGTCCCCGGACACCTAGCACAGATACGCAGTATTTT
TRBV14	-	once	TRBJ2-5	CASSGGRARPVQETQYF	TGTGCCAGCAGCGGCGGGCGCGCCCGCCCCGTACAAGAGACCCAGTACTTC
TRBV6-2/TRBV6-3	-	-	TRBJ2-6	CASSYPPRGANVLTF	TGTGCCAGCAGTTACCCACCCAGGGGGGCCAACGTGCTGACTTTC
TRBV27	-	once	TRBJ1-1	CASSLEGDTEAFF	TGTGCCAGCAGTTTGGAAGGGGACACTGAAGCTTTCTTT
TRBV6-2/TRBV6-3	-	-	TRBJ2-7	CASSYLGGTYEQYF	TGTGCCAGCAGTTACTTGGGGGGAACCTACGAGCAGTACTTC
TRBV13	-	-	TRBJ2-7	CASSFGTLTYEQYF	TGTGCCAGCAGCTTTGGGACACTTACCTACGAGCAGTACTTC
TRBV29-1	-	-	TRBJ1-1	CSVATLNTEAFF	TGCAGCGTTGCGACATTGAACACTGAAGCTTTCTTT
TRBV6-5	TRBD1	-	TRBJ2-3	CASSRGQGADTQYF	TGTGCCAGCAGCCGTGGACAGGGTGCAGATACGCAGTATTTT
TRBV6-6	TRBD1	-	TRBJ2-7	CASRTTGTGTYEQYF	TGTGCCAGCAGGACGACAGGGACCGGAACCTACGAGCAGTACTTC
TRBV4-3	TRBD1	few	TRBJ2-7	CASSQGQENYEQYF	TGCGCCAGCAGCCAGGGACAGGAGAACTACGAGCAGTACTTC
TRBV20-1	-	-	TRBJ1-5	CSASLRGGNQPQHF	TGCAGTGCTAGTTTGAGGGGAGGGAATCAGCCCCAGCATTTT
TRBV3-1/TRBV3-2	TRBD2	-	TRBJ2-5	CASSPRTSGGETQYF	TGTGCCAGCAGCCCCCGGACTAGCGGGGGTGAGACCCAGTACTTC
TRBV7-2	TRBD2	-	TRBJ2-5	CASSPGLAGDQETQYF	TGTGCCAGCAGCCCAGGACTAGCGGGGGACCAAGAGACCCAGTACTTC
TRBV12-3/TRBV12-4	-	-	TRBJ1-4	CASSLYEKLFF	TGTGCCAGCAGCCTTTATGAAAAACTGTTTTTT
TRBV9	-	-	TRBJ2-3	CASSPGRGGGDTQYF	TGTGCCAGCAGCCCCGGACGGGGAGGAGGAGATACGCAGTATTTT
TRBV11-2	-	-	TRBJ1-4	CASSPGQINEKLFF	TGTGCCAGCAGCCCTGGACAGATTAATGAAAAACTGTTTTTT
TRBV27	-	-	TRBJ2-1	CASSLSGLSSYNEQFF	TGTGCCAGCAGTTTATCGGGGCTGAGCTCCTACAATGAGCAGTTCTTC
TRBV4-3	-	-	TRBJ1-5	CASSQDWSWGNQPQHF	TGCGCCAGCAGCCAAGATTGGAGCTGGGGCAATCAGCCCCAGCATTTT
TRBV3-1/TRBV3-2	-	few	TRBJ1-3	CASSPTSGDGNTIYF	TGTGCCAGCAGCCCTACGTCAGGGGATGGAAACACCATATATTTT
TRBV9	-	-	TRBJ2-3	CASSGLTDTQYF	TGTGCCAGCAGCGGACTCACAGATACGCAGTATTTT
TRBV29-1	TRBD1	-	TRBJ1-6	CSVRTGVYSPLHF	TGCAGCGTCAGGACAGGGGTTTATTCACCCCTCCACTTT
TRBV19	-	-	TRBJ1-4	CASSSGQSTNEKLFF	TGTGCCAGTAGTTCCGGACAGTCAACTAATGAAAAACTGTTTTTT